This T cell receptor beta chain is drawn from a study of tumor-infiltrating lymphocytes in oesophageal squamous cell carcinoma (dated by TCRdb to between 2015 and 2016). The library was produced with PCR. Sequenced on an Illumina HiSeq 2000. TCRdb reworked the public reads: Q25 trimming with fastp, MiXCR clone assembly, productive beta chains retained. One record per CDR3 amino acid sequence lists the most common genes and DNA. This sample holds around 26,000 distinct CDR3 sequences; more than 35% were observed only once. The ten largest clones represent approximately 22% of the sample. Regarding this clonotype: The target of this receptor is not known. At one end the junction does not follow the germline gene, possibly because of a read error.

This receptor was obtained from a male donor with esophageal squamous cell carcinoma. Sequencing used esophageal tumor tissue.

The CDR3 has the sequence CASSLATF. The sequence in DNA is TGTGCCAGCAGCCTAGCGACTTTC. The rearranged chain carries TRBV7-2 and TRBJ2-6, and the D gene may be TRBD2, 5 bases matching. The CDR3 sequence holds 8 residues, the cysteine and phenylalanine included. Kept here is only the CDR3 DNA, which spans 24 bases and is read in frame from base 1. Sequences SGHTA (CDR1) and FQGNSA (CDR2) are obtained from the germline V gene.